The clone carrying this TCR beta chain was seen at least ten times. The sample is drawn from a study of blood T cells in healthy people across ages. Next came a second PCR, run for about 7 to 12 cycles, which used a sample-barcoded 5' primer along with a J-beta primer mix. TCRdb recomputed calls from the 5' RACE reads with MiXCR, one row per CDR3 protein. This table has more than 800,000 distinct CDR3 sequences, 25% to 30% appearing once. The V segment lost 5 bases and the J segment 1 base; nucleotides outside the gene matches: 5. This CDR3 region has 15 residues. The rearrangement joins TRBV12-3 or TRBV12-4 to TRBJ2-1; 7 bases match TRBD1. Sequences were obtained from blood. The sequence was obtained from a woman older than 75 in good health. The CDR3 sequence: CASSGQAGSYNEQFF. CDR3 nucleotide sequence: TGTGCCAGCAGTGGACAGGCCGGGTCCTACAATGAGCAGTTCTTC.